This T cell receptor beta chain comes out of a study of T cell clonotyping in hematopoietic cell transplantation. Study-wide background: Pretransplant recipient samples were taken after cytoreduction.

Germline loops: CDR1 LNHDA, CDR2 SQIVND (reference sequence). V was clipped by 7 bases and J by 3 bases; unmatched bases: 11. The length of the CDR3 is 16 residues. Overall study findings and caveats: Recipient TCR diversity dropped after transplant; expanded clonotypes rose from day 30 to 180.

Here immunoSEQ multiplex PCR was the method, and the copy in TCRdb shows in-frame clones only, minus some. The table shows more than 70,000 clones, with less than 96% occurring only once. Comments on this clone: Its antigen is still unknown.

Time point in this sample: recipient sample about 28 days before transplant, after cytoreduction. This TCR derives from a woman in her fifties or sixties with acute myeloid leukemia. Some clones in this sample may be carry-over from other donors' samples. Sequencing was performed on peripheral blood mononuclear cells, taken before stem cell transplant. The chain recombines TRBV19 with TRBJ1-5, with 8 nucleotides matching TRBD1. Here the CDR3 DNA reads TGTGCCAGTACATTTCGGCAGGGGGCCTTCAATCAGCCCCAGCATTTT. It translates to CASTFRQGAFNQPQHF.